This passage covers 19 T cell receptor beta chains from one sample sequenced in a study of multiple sclerosis patients with progressive multifocal leukoencephalopathy (dated by TCRdb to between 2018 and 2021). Explained via the paper, the time point label denotes: before natalizumab initiation. The receptor library was made with the immunoSEQ multiplex PCR assay. What TCRdb holds here is the immuneACCESS table cut down to in-frame rearrangements. Part of the clones is not present; checked against another copy, under half of the missing clones reflect an unresolved V gene, and the others are unexplained. The sample table holds 25,000 to 30,000 clones, of which around 90% were seen once. Clones ranked in the top ten supply 0.9% to 1.2% of the sample. Specimen: PBMCs. Receptors originate from a human donor with multiple sclerosis.

The chain is built from TRBV7-9 and TRBJ1-1; TRBD1 might be the D (6 bases). There are 15 residues in the CDR3. Germline-derived CDR1 and CDR2 are SEHNR and FQNEAQ (reference sequence). Trimming removed 6 bases at V and 1 base at J, with 15 bases between. CDR3 coding DNA: TGTGCCAGCAGATCGGGGGCAGGGACGAACACTGAAGCTTTCTTT. Protein product: CASRSGAGTNTEAFF.

The sample holds a few counts of this clone. The rearrangement joins TRBV27 to TRBJ2-7; D might be TRBD1 (6 bases). V lost 4 bases and J lost 10, with 17 bases in between. This CDR3 is built from 13 residues. Germline V gene data show CDR1 as MNHEY and CDR2 as SMNVEV (reference sequence). The CDR3 DNA sequence: TGTGCCAGCAGTTACCGGAACAGGGACCTTCAGTACTTC. Its translation: CASSYRNRDLQYF.

The gene calls are TRBV28 and TRBJ2-1, with 7 nucleotides matching TRBD1. In germline, CDR1 is MDHEN, CDR2 SYDVKM. CDR3 length equals 15 residues. V dropped 7 bases and J dropped 8; count of bases not matched to a gene: 14. In nucleotides, the CDR3 is TGTGCCAGCACCTTGCCCAGAGGGGGCCCGGATGAGCAGTTCTTC. Its translation: CASTLPRGGPDEQFF.

The gene calls are TRBV15 and TRBJ2-1; TRBD2 aligns across 8 bases. The length of the CDR3 is 19 residues. Germline V lookup: CDR1 LNHNV, CDR2 YYDKDF (reference sequence). After removal of 1 base from V and 3 bases from J, the junction contained 14 bases not matched to a gene. The CDR3 reads CATSRVPRTDSGDYNEQFF. CDR3 coding DNA: TGTGCCACCAGCAGAGTTCCCCGAACAGATAGCGGGGACTACAATGAGCAGTTCTTC.

The CDR3 coding sequence is TGTGCCAGCAGCGCGGAAGGACCCCGAACGGGCACCGGGGAGCTGTTTTTT. It encodes CASSAEGPRTGTGELFF. The genes are TRBV2 and TRBJ2-2, with D uncertain. Germline V gene lookup returns CDR1 SNHLY and CDR2 FYNNEI. The germline V and J ends were trimmed by 6 bases and 4 bases, with 21 bases remaining between them. CDR3 length equals 17 residues.

V gene TRBV11-2 combines with J gene TRBJ1-2; no clear D. Per germline, CDR1 SGHAT and CDR2 FQNNGV. Between the trimmed V and J ends, which lost 3 bases and 5 bases, there was a span of 13 bases. This CDR3 is built from 14 residues. CDR3 in amino acids: CASSFTRTDYGYTF. CDR3 DNA: TGTGCCAGCAGCTTTACTCGGACGGATTATGGCTACACCTTC.

J is TRBJ2-7 and V is TRBV11-2; D remains unclear. The V and J ends lost 1 base and 2 bases respectively, with 15 bases between them. The CDR3 runs 16 residues. The germline CDR1 and CDR2 sequences are SGHAT and FQNNGV. The CDR3 loop is CASSLVGRVSAYEQYF. The CDR3 coding sequence is TGTGCCAGCAGCTTAGTGGGAAGGGTCAGCGCCTACGAGCAGTACTTC.

The chain combines TRBV5-6 with TRBJ2-1, with TRBD1 matching over 10 bases. Germline trimming cut 4 bases from V and 6 bases from J; bases unmatched to any gene: 4. The length of the CDR3 is 14 residues. Germline lookup yields CDR1 SGHDT and CDR2 YYEEEE. Written as DNA, the CDR3 is TGTGCCAGCAGCGCGGGGACAGGGGTCAATGAGCAGTTCTTC. It specifies CASSAGTGVNEQFF.

The rearrangement links TRBV4-2 to TRBJ2-1, with TRBD2 matching over 8 bases. Trimming cost V 0 bases and J 0 bases; bases outside gene matches: 1. CDR1 is LGHNA and CDR2 is YNFKEQ in the germline V gene. The CDR3 runs 16 residues. CDR3 protein: CASSQEGTSSYNEQFF. The CDR3 nucleotides are TGTGCCAGCAGCCAAGAAGGGACTAGCTCCTACAATGAGCAGTTCTTC.

This sequence joins TRBV13 and TRBJ1-1; D is undetermined. The CDR3 has 12 residues. V shed 5 bases and J shed 1 base, with 5 bases lying between them. Germline CDR1 PRHDT, CDR2 FYEKMQ (reference sequence). This CDR3 reads CASSPQNTEAFF. CDR3 nucleotide sequence: TGTGCCAGCAGCCCACAGAACACTGAAGCTTTCTTT.

This sequence joins TRBV11-3 and TRBJ2-1, with 11 bases aligning to TRBD2. Losses at the gene ends were 2 bases for V and 0 bases for J; bases not matched to a gene: 0. This CDR3 has 16 residues. The germline gives CDR1 SGHNT, CDR2 YENEEA. The CDR3 DNA reads TGTGCCAGCAGCTTACTAGCGGGGGGCTCCTACAATGAGCAGTTCTTC. Translating it yields CASSLLAGGSYNEQFF.

The V and J genes are TRBV4-1 and TRBJ1-6, with TRBD1 as a possible D gene (6 bases). Germline V gene sequence: CDR1 MGHRA, CDR2 YSYEKL. V was cut by 0 bases and J by 5 bases, with 17 bases left in between. The CDR3 spans 18 residues. The chain's CDR3 is CASSQEGGGVGDNSPLHF. The DNA for the CDR3 is TGCGCCAGCAGCCAAGAGGGGGGGGGCGTCGGGGATAATTCACCCCTCCACTTT.

This chain joins TRBV27 and TRBJ2-5, with a possible D match to TRBD1 (6 bases). The CDR3 has 16 amino acids. V lost 0 bases to trimming and J lost 4 bases, with 15 bases between them. Per the germline V gene, CDR1 is MNHEY and CDR2 is SMNVEV (reference sequence). This CDR3 reads CASSLSWGHTRETQYF. The CDR3 DNA reads TGTGCCAGCAGTTTATCGTGGGGACACACGAGAGAGACCCAGTACTTC.

As for this clone: A read error may produce the germline difference seen at one junction end. The rearrangement joins TRBV29-1 to TRBJ2-5; D may be TRBD2 (6 bases). Germline CDR1 is SQVTM and CDR2 is ANQGSEA. The CDR3 extends over 9 amino acids. The CDR3 region has the DNA TGCAGCGTTGACGCGGGGTTTAACTTC. Protein: CSVDAGFNF.

The chain links TRBV2 to TRBJ1-2, with 7 bases matching TRBD1. The trim removed 8 bases at V and 4 bases at J, leaving 16 bases unmatched. Germline values: CDR1 SNHLY, CDR2 FYNNEI. This CDR3 is 16 amino acids long. CDR3 sequence (DNA): TGTGCCAGCCGGAAAACAGGGGTTGTCTCCGGCTATGGCTACACCTTC. Its protein product is CASRKTGVVSGYGYTF.

CDR3 protein: CSAARNTEAFF. As DNA, the CDR3 is TGCAGTGCCGCTCGGAACACTGAAGCTTTCTTT. The V call is TRBV20-1, the J call TRBJ1-1; D is undetermined. Germline V CDR1 and CDR2: DFQATT, SNEGSKA (reference sequence). The CDR3 consists of 11 residues. The V and J ends lost 6 bases and 1 base respectively, with 6 bases between them.

This CDR3 is CASIRDSKVLGTEAFF. The CDR3, as DNA: TGTGCCAGCATTCGGGACAGTAAGGTCCTCGGGACTGAAGCTTTCTTT. The rearrangement uses TRBV2 and TRBJ1-1, with TRBD1 matching 7 bases. This CDR3 region has 16 residues. Germline trimming cut 7 bases from V and 5 bases from J; bases unmatched to any gene: 16. The germline V gene encodes CDR1 SNHLY and CDR2 FYNNEI.

CDR3 loop: CASTASGGVWNEQFF. CDR3 nucleotide sequence: TGTGCCAGCACCGCTAGCGGGGGGGTTTGGAATGAGCAGTTCTTC. The chain uses TRBV6-1 and TRBJ2-1, with 12 positions matching TRBD2. The CDR3 is 15 residues long. V lost 7 bases to trimming and J lost 7 bases; unmatched junction nucleotides: 8. The germline V gene encodes CDR1 MNHNS and CDR2 SASEGT.

This chain joins TRBV5-6 and TRBJ1-6; 7 bases map to TRBD1. Germline CDR1 reads SGHDT; CDR2 reads YYEEEE. This CDR3 is built from 18 residues. Trimming took 0 bases from V and 6 from J; bases not matched to a gene: 12. Written as DNA, the CDR3 is TGTGCCAGCAGCTTGGCTGGTGAGTACAGGGGCCCTAATTCACCCCTCCACTTT. Protein product: CASSLAGEYRGPNSPLHF. Based on the CDR3 plus reference TRBV5-6 and TRBJ1-6, the full variable domain is DAGVTQSPTHLIKTRGQQVTLRCSPKSGHDTVSWYQQALGQGPQFIFQYYEEEERQRGNFPDRFSGHQFPNYSSELNVNALLLGDSALYLCASSLAGEYRGPNSPLHFGNGTRLTVT.